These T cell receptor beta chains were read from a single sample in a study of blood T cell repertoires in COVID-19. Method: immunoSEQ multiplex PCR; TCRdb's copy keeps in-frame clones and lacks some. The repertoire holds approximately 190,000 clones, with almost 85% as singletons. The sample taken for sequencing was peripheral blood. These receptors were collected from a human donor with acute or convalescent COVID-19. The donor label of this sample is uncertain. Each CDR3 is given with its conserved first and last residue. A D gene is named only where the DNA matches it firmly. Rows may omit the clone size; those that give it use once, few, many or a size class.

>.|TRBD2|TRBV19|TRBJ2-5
CASSNGAGGPVQETQYF
TGTGCCAGTAGTAACGGAGCGGGAGGGCCGGTCCAAGAGACCCAGTACTTC
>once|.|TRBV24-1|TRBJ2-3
CATSVGTQGSDTQYF
TGTGCCACCAGTGTCGGAACACAGGGATCAGATACGCAGTATTTT
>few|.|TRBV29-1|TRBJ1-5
CSVGVQGGQPQHF
TGCAGCGTTGGGGTGCAGGGAGGTCAGCCCCAGCATTTT
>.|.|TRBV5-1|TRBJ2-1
CASSLDRSSYNEQFF
TGCGCCAGCAGCTTGGACAGGAGCTCCTACAATGAGCAGTTCTTC
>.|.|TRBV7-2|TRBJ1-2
CASSPGTGNIYGYTF
TGTGCCAGCAGCCCCGGAACAGGGAATATCTATGGCTACACCTTC
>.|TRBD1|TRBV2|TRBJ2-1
CASRLGTGLYNEQFF
TGTGCCAGCAGGCTCGGGACAGGGCTTTACAATGAGCAGTTCTTC
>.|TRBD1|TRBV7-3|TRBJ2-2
CASSSTTGGTGELFF
TGTGCCAGCAGCTCGACGACAGGGGGAACCGGGGAGCTGTTTTTT
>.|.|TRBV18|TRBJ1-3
CASSRTGNGNTIYF
TGTGCCAGCTCACGCACAGGGAATGGAAACACCATATATTTT
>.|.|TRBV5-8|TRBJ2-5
CASSLGGTGLRETQYF
TGTGCCAGCAGCTTGGGAGGGACGGGACTTCGAGAGACCCAGTACTTC
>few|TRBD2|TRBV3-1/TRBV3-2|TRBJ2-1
CASSQDKGTSGVWRQFF
TGTGCCAGCAGCCAAGATAAGGGGACTAGCGGGGTCTGGAGGCAGTTCTTC
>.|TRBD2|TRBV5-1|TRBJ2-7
CASSLDASGTPYEQYF
TGCGCCAGCAGCTTGGACGCTAGCGGGACTCCCTACGAGCAGTACTTC
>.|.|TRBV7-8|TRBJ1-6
CASSFAGNSPLHF
TGTGCCAGCAGCTTCGCGGGTAATTCACCCCTCCACTTT
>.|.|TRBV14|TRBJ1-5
CASSQRREINLSNQPQHF
TGTGCCAGCAGCCAAAGGCGGGAAATAAATTTAAGCAATCAGCCCCAGCATTTT
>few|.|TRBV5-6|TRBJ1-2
CASSLFLPGADLTVGYTF
TGTGCCAGCAGCTTATTTCTCCCAGGGGCCGACCTAACGGTCGGCTACACCTTC
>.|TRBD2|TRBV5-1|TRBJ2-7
CASSLVRREGNEQYF
TGCGCCAGCAGCTTGGTAAGGCGGGAGGGTAACGAGCAGTACTTC
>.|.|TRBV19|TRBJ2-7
CASSIDQGHSYEQYF
TGTGCCAGTAGTATAGACCAGGGGCACTCCTACGAGCAGTACTTC
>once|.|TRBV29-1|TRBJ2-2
CSGNRDNTGELFF
TGCAGCGGCAACAGGGACAACACCGGGGAGCTGTTTTTT
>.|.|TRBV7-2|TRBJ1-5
CASSLVGDSNQPQHF
TGTGCCAGCAGCTTAGTAGGGGATAGCAATCAGCCCCAGCATTTT
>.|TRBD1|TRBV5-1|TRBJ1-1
CASSPGGTGGKLNTEAFF
TGCGCCAGCAGCCCGGGAGGGACAGGGGGCAAATTGAACACTGAAGCTTTCTTT
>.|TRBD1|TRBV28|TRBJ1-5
CASSTTGGWDF
TGTGCCAGCAGCACGACAGGGGGTTGGGATTTT
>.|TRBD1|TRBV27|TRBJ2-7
CASSRTGGYEQYF
TGTGCCAGCAGTCGGACAGGGGGCTACGAGCAGTACTTC
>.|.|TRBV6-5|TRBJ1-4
CASTSGGRAEKLFF
TGTGCCAGCACTTCGGGAGGGAGGGCTGAAAAACTGTTTTTT
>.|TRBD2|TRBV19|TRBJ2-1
CASKSRLAGANEQFF
TGTGCCAGTAAGTCTAGGCTAGCGGGAGCGAATGAGCAGTTCTTC
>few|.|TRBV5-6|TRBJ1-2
CASSLPQGRYYGYTF
TGTGCCAGCAGCTTGCCACAGGGCCGTTACTATGGCTACACCTTC
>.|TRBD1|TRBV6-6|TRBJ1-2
CASSYRTGSDGYTF
TGTGCCAGCAGTTACCGGACAGGGAGTGACGGCTACACCTTC
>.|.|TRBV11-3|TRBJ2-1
CASSKSGTPGYRNEQFF
TGTGCCAGCAGCAAATCCGGGACTCCCGGATATAGGAATGAGCAGTTCTTC
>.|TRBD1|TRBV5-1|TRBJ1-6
CASSSLPTGGGVPLHF
TGCGCCAGCAGCTCGCTCCCTACAGGGGGAGGAGTTCCCCTCCACTTT
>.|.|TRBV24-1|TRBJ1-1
CATTLGVNTEAFF
TGTGCCACCACCCTAGGGGTGAACACTGAAGCTTTCTTT
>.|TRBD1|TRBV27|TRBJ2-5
CASSSQGIGWETQYF
TGTGCCAGCAGCTCACAGGGGATTGGGTGGGAGACCCAGTACTTC
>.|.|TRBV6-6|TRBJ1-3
CASSYGQNSGNTIYF
TGTGCCAGCAGTTACGGGCAGAACTCTGGAAACACCATATATTTT
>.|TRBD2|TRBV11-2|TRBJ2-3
CASTRGGDYTQYF
TGTGCCAGCACTCGGGGGGGGGACTATACGCAGTATTTT
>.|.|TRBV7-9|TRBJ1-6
CASSSGQPESPLHF
TGTGCCAGCAGCAGCGGACAGCCTGAATCACCCCTCCACTTT
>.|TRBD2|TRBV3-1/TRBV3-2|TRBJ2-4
CASSPGGGSYIQYF
TGTGCCAGCAGCCCCGGGGGGGGCAGTTACATTCAGTACTTC
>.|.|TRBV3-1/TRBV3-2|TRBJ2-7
CASSPNYGSAYEQYF
TGTGCCAGCAGCCCGAACTACGGCTCCGCCTACGAGCAGTACTTC
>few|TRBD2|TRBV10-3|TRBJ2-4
CAISDLAGQKNIQYF
TGTGCCATCAGTGACCTAGCGGGACAGAAAAACATTCAGTACTTC
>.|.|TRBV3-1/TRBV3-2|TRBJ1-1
CASSQKGANTEAFF
TGTGCCAGCAGCCAAAAAGGGGCGAACACTGAAGCTTTCTTT
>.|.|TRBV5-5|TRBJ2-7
CASSLNRENYEQYF
TGTGCCAGCAGCTTGAACAGGGAAAACTACGAGCAGTACTTC
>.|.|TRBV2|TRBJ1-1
CASKGGTEAFF
TGTGCCAGCAAGGGAGGAACTGAAGCTTTCTTT
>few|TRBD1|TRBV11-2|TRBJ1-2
CASSLEGQGIYGYTF
TGTGCCAGCAGCTTAGAAGGACAGGGGATTTATGGCTACACCTTC
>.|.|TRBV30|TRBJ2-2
CAWNAQTGELFF
TGTGCCTGGAATGCACAGACCGGGGAGCTGTTTTTT
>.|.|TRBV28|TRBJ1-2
CASSLSAYGYTF
TGTGCCAGCAGTTTAAGCGCTTATGGCTACACCTTC
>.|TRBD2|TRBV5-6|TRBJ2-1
CASSLRGLAGEQFF
TGTGCCAGCAGCTTGAGGGGACTAGCGGGAGAGCAGTTCTTC
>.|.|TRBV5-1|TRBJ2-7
CASSNTGNWYEQYF
TGCGCCAGCAGCAACACGGGAAACTGGTACGAGCAGTACTTC
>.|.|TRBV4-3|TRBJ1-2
CASSQVSRGNGYTF
TGCGCCAGCAGCCAAGTCAGCCGGGGTAATGGCTACACCTTC
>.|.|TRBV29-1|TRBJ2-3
CSVAAGTSDTQYF
TGCAGCGTTGCGGCGGGAACGTCAGATACGCAGTATTTT